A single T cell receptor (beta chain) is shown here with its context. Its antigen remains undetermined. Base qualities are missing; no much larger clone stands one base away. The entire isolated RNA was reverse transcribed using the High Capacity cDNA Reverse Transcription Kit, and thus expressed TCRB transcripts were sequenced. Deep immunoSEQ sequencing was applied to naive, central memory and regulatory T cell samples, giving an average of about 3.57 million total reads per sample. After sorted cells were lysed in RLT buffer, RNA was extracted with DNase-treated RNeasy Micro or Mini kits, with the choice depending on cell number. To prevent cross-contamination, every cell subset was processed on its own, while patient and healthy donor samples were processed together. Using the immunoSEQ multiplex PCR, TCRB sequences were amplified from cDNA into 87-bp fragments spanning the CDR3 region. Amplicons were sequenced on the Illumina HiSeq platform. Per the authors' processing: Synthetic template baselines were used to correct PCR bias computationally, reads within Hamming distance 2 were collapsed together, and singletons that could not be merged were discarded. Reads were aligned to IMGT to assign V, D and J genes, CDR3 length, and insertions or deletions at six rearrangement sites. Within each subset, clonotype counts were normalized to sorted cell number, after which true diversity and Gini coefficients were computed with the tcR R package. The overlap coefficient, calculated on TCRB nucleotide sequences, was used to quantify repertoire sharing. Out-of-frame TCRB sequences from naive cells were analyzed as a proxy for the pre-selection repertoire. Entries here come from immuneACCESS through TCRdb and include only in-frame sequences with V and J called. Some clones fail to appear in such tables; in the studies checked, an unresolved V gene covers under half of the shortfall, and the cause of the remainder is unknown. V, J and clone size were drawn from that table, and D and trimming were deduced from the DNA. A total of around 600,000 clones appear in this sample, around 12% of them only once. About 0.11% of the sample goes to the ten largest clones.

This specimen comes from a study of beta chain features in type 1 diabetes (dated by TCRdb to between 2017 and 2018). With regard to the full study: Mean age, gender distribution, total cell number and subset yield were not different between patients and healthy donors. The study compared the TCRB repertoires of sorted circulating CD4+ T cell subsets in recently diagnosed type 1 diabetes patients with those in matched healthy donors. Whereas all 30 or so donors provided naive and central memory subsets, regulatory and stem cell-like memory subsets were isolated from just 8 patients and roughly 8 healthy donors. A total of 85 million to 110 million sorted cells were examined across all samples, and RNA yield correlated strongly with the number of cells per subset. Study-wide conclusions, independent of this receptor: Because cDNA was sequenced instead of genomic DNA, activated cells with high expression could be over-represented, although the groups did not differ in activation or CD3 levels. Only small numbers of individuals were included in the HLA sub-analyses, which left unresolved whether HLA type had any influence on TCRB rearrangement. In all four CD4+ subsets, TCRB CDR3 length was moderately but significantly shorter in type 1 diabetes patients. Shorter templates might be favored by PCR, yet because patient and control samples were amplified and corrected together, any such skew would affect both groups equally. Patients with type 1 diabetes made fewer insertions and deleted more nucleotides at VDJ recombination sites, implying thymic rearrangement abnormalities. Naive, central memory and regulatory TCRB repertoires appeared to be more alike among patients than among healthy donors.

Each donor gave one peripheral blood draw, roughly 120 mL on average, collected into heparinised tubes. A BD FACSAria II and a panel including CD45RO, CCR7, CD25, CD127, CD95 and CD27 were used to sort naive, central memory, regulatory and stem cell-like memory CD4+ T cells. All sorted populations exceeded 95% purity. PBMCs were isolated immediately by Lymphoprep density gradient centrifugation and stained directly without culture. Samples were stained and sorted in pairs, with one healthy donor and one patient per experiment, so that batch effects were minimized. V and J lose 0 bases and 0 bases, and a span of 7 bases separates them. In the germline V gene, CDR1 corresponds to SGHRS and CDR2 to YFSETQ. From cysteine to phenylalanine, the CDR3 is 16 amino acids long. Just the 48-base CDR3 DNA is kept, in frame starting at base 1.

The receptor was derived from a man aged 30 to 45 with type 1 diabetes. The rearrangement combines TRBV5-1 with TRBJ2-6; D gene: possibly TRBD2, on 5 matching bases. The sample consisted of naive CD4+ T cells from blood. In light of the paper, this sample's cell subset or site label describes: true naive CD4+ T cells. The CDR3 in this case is CASSLEAGSGANVLTF. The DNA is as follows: TGCGCCAGCAGCTTGGAGGCGGGCTCTGGGGCCAACGTCCTGACTTTC.